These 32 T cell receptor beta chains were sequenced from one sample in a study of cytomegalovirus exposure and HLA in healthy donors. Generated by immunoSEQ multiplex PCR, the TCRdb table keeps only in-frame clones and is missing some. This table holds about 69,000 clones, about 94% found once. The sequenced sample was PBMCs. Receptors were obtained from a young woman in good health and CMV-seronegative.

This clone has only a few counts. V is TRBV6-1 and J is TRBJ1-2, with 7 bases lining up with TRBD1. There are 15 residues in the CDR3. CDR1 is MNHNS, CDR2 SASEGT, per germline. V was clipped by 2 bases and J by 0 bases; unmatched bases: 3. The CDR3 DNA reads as TGTGCCAGCAGTGAAATGACAGGGCCTAACTATGGCTACACCTTC. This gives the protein CASSEMTGPNYGYTF.

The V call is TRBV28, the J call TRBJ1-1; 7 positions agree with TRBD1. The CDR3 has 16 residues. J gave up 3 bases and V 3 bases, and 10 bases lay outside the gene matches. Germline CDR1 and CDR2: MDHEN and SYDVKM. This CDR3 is CASSFPSGGGYTEAFF. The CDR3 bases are TGTGCCAGCAGTTTTCCTTCAGGAGGGGGCTACACTGAAGCTTTCTTT.

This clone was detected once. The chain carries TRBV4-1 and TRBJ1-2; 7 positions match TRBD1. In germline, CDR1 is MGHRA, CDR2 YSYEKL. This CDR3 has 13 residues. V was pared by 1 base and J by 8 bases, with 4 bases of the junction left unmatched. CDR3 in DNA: TGCGCCAGCAGCCAAGTCACAGGGGTCGGCTACACCTTC. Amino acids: CASSQVTGVGYTF.

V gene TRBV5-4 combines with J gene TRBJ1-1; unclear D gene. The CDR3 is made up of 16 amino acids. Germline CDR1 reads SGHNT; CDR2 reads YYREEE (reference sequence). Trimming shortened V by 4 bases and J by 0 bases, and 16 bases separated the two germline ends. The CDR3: CASSAQNRALNTEAFF. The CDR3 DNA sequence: TGTGCCAGCAGCGCCCAAAACAGAGCCTTGAACACTGAAGCTTTCTTT.

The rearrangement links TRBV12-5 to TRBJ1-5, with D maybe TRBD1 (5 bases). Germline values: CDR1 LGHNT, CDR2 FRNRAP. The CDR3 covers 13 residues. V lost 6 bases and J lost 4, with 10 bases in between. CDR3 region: CASGSGTNQPQHF. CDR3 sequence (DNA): TGTGCTAGTGGGTCCGGGACTAATCAGCCCCAGCATTTT.

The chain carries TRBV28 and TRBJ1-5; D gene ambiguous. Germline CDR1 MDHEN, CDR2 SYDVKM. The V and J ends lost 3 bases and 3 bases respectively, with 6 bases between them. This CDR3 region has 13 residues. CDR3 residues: CASSFRDNQPQHF. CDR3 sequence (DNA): TGTGCCAGCAGTTTCCGGGACAATCAGCCCCAGCATTTT.

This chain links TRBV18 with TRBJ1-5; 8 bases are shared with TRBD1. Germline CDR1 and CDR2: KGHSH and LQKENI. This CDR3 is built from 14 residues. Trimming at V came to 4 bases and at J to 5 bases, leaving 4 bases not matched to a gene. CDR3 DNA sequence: TGTGCCAGCTCACGAGGACAGGGTCATCAGCCCCAGCATTTT. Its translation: CASSRGQGHQPQHF.

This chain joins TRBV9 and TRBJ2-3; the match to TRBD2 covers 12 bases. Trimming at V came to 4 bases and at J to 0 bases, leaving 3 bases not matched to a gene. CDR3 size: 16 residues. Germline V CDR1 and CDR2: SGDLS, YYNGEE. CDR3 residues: CASSLGLAGSTDTQYF. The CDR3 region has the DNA TGTGCCAGCAGCCTCGGACTAGCGGGGAGCACAGATACGCAGTATTTT. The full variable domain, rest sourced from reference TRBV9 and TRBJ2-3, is DSGVTQTPKHLITATGQRVTLRCSPRSGDLSVYWYQQSLDQGLQFLIQYYNGEERAKGNILERFSAQQFPDLHSELNLSSLELGDSALYFCASSLGLAGSTDTQYFGPGTRLTVL.

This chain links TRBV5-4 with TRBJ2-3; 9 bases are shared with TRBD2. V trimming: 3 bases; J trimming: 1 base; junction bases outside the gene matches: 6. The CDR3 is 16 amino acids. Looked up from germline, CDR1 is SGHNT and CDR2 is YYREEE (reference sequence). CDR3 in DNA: TGTGCCAGCAGCTCCCAAGCGGGAGGAGGCACAGATACGCAGTATTTT. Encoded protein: CASSSQAGGGTDTQYF.

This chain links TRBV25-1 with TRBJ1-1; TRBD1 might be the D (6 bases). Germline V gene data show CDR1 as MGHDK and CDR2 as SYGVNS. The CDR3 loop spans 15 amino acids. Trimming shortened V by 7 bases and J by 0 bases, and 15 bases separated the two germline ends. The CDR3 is CASTSGQLMNTEAFF. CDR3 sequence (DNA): TGTGCCAGCACCTCTGGACAGTTAATGAACACTGAAGCTTTCTTT. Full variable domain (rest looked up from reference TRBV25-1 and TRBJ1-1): EADIYQTPRYLVIGTGKKITLECSQTMGHDKMYWYQQDPGMELHLIHYSYGVNSTEKGDLSSESTVSRIRTEHFPLTLESARPSHTSQYLCASTSGQLMNTEAFFGQGTRLTVV.

The CDR3 spells CASSLTGDSYEQYF. The CDR3, as DNA: TGCGCCAGCAGCCTCACAGGGGACTCCTACGAGCAGTACTTC. The chain links TRBV4-1 to TRBJ2-7; 7 bases are shared with TRBD1. The CDR3 spans 14 residues. In germline, CDR1 is MGHRA, CDR2 YSYEKL. The V segment lost 4 bases and the J segment 0 bases; nucleotides outside the gene matches: 3.

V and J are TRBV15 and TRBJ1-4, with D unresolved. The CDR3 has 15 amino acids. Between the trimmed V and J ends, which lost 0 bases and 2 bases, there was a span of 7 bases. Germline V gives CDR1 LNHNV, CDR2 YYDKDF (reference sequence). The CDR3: CATSRDTLTNEKLFF. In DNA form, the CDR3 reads TGTGCCACCAGCAGAGATACTCTGACTAATGAAAAACTGTTTTTT.

The CDR3 DNA reads TGTGCCAGCAGCGCTACGACAGGGGCGGCCGGGGAGCTGTTTTTT. Its translation: CASSATTGAAGELFF. The chain is built from TRBV7-8 and TRBJ2-2; 8 bases fit TRBD1. Germline trimming cut 5 bases from V and 6 bases from J; bases unmatched to any gene: 8. This CDR3 spans 15 amino acids. CDR1 SGHVS and CDR2 FQNEAQ come from the germline V gene.

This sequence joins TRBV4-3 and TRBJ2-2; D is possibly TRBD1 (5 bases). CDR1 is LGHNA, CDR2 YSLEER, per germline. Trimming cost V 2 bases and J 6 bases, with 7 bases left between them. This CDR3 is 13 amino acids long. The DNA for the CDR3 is TGCGCCAGCAGCCAAAGGGGTCCCGGGGAGCTGTTTTTT. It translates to CASSQRGPGELFF.

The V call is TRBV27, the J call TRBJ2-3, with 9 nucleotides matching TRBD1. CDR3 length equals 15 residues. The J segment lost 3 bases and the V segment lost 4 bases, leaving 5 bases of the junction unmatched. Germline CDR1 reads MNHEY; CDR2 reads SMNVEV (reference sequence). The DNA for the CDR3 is TGTGCCAGCAGTTGGACAGGGGTATTGACAGATACGCAGTATTTT. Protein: CASSWTGVLTDTQYF.

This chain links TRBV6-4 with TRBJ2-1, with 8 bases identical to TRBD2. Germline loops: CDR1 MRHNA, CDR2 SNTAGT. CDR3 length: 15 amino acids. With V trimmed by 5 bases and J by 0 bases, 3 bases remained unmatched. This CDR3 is CASSPLADSYNEQFF. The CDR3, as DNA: TGTGCCAGCAGTCCACTAGCGGACTCCTACAATGAGCAGTTCTTC.

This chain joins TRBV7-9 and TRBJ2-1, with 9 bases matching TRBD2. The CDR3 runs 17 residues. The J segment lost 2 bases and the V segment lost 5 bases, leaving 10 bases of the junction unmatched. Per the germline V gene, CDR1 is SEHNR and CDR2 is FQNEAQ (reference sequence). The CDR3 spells CASSGVGGGRAYNEQFF. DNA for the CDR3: TGTGCCAGCAGCGGCGTGGGTGGCGGGAGGGCCTACAATGAGCAGTTCTTC.

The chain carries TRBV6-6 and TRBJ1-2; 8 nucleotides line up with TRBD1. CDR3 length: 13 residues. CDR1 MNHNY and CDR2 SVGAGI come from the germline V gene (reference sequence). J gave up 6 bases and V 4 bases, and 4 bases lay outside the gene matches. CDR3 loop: CASSSDRVDGYTF. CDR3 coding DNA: TGTGCCAGCAGTTCGGACAGGGTTGATGGCTACACCTTC.

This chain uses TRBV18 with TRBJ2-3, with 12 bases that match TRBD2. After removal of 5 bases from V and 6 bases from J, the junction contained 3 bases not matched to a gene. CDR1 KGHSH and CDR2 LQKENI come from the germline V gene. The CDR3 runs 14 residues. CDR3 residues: CASSAGLAGDTQYF. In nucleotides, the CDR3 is TGTGCCAGCTCAGCCGGACTAGCGGGGGATACGCAGTATTTT.

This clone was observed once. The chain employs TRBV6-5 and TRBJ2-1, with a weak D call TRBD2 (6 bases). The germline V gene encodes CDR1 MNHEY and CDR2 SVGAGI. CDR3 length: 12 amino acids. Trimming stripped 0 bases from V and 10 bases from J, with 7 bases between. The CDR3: CASSYSGGEQFF. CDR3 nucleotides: TGTGCCAGCAGTTACTCGGGAGGAGAGCAGTTCTTC.

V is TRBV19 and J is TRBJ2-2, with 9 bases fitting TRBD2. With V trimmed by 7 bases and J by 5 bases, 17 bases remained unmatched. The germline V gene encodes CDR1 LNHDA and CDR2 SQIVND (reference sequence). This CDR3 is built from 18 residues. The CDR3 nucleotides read TGTGCCAGTACTGCAAGCGGGGGGCTTTCTTCGAGGACCGGGGAGCTGTTTTTT. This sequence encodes CASTASGGLSSRTGELFF.

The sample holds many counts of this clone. CDR3 sequence (DNA): TGCGCCAGCAGCTTGACAGGCAATCAGCCCCAGCATTTT. Its protein product is CASSLTGNQPQHF. The chain has TRBV5-1 and TRBJ1-5, with D unresolved. V lost 1 base and J lost 2, with 4 bases in between. There are 13 residues in the CDR3. CDR1 is SGHRS, CDR2 YFSETQ, per germline.

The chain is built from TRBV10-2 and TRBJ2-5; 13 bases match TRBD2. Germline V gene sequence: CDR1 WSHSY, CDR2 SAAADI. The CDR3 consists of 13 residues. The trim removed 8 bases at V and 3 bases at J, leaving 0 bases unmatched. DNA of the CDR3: TGCGCCAGCGGACTAGCGGGAGAAGAGACCCAGTACTTC. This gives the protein CASGLAGEETQYF.

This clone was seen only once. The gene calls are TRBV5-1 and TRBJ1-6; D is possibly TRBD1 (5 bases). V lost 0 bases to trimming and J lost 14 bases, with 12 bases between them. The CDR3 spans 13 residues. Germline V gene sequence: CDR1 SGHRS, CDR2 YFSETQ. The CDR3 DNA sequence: TGCGCCAGCAGCTTGGCGCAGGGAGGAACCCTCCACTTT. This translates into CASSLAQGGTLHF.

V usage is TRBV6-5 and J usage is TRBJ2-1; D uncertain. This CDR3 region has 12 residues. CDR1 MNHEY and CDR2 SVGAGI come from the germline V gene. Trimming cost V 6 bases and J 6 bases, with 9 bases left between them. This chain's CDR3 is CASRAGSNEQFF. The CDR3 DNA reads TGTGCCAGCAGGGCCGGGTCCAATGAGCAGTTCTTC.

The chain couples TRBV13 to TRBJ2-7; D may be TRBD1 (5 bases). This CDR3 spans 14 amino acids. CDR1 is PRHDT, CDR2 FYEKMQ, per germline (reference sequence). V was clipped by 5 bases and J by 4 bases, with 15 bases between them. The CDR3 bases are TGTGCCAGCAGCCCCATAAAGGGGCCGTACGAGCAGTACTTC. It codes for CASSPIKGPYEQYF.

CDR3 region: CASSGGQNTEAFF. Here the CDR3 DNA reads TGTGCCAGCAGCGGGGGACAGAACACTGAAGCTTTCTTT. The chain is built from TRBV5-6 and TRBJ1-1, with D possibly being TRBD1 (6 bases). Germline-derived CDR1 and CDR2 are SGHDT and YYEEEE. The V gene lost 4 bases and the J gene lost 1 base, with 8 bases spanning the gap. The CDR3 is 13 amino acids.

In nucleotides, the CDR3 is TGTGCCAGCAGCTTAGTTCCCCTGGGACAGGGGGCACGGGGCACTGAAGCTTTCTTT. Its protein is CASSLVPLGQGARGTEAFF. The rearrangement uses TRBV7-6 and TRBJ1-1, with TRBD1 identical over 12 bases. The CDR3 spans 19 residues. Germline V CDR1 and CDR2: SGHVS, FNYEAQ. The J segment lost 4 bases and the V segment lost 1 base, leaving 13 bases of the junction unmatched. Full variable domain (rest looked up from reference TRBV7-6 and TRBJ1-1): GAGVSQSPRYKVTKRGQDVALRCDPISGHVSLYWYRQALGQGPEFLTYFNYEAQQDKSGLPNDRFSAERPEGSISTLTIQRTEQRDSAMYRCASSLVPLGQGARGTEAFFGQGTRLTVV.

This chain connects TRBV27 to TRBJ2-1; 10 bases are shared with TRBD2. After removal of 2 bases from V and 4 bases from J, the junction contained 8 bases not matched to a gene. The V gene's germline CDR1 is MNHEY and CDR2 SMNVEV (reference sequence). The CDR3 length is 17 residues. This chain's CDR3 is CASSLEGELAGYNEQFF. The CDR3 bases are TGTGCCAGCAGTTTAGAGGGTGAACTAGCGGGATACAATGAGCAGTTCTTC.

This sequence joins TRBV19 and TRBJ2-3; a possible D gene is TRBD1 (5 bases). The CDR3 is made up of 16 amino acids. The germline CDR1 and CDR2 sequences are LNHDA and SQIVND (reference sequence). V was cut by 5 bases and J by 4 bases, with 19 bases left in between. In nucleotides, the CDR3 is TGTGCCAGTAGTGCAGCGCCTGGACACCCGCCAGATACGCAGTATTTT. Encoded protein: CASSAAPGHPPDTQYF.

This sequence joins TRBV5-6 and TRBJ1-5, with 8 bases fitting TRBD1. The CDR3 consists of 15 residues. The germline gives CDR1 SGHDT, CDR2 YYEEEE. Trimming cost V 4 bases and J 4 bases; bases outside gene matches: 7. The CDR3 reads CASSRIQGGNQPQHF. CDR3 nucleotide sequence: TGTGCCAGCAGCAGAATACAGGGGGGGAATCAGCCCCAGCATTTT.

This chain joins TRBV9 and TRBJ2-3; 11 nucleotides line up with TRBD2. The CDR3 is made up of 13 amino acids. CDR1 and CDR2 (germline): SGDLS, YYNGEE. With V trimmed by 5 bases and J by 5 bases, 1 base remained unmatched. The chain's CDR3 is CASRGLAEDTQYF. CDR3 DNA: TGTGCCAGCAGGGGACTAGCGGAAGATACGCAGTATTTT. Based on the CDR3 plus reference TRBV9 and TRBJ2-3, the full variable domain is DSGVTQTPKHLITATGQRVTLRCSPRSGDLSVYWYQQSLDQGLQFLIQYYNGEERAKGNILERFSAQQFPDLHSELNLSSLELGDSALYFCASRGLAEDTQYFGPGTRLTVL.